The TCR beta chain under discussion was sequenced for a study of T cell responses to AZD1222 COVID-19 vaccine. Overall study findings and caveats: Donor demographics were predominantly white British with a female majority; clonal diversity may be underestimated. Repertoires were obtained solely post-peak T cell response. The study found Spike-specific TCR breadth and depth rose after two AZD1222 doses. Across the whole spike, CD4 TCRs peaked at regions 160-218 and 743-854.

TCRdb's table, derived via immunoSEQ multiplex PCR, lists solely in-frame clones and lacks some. Of about 93,000 clones listed, roughly 89% are singletons. CDR3 size: 13 residues. Looked up from germline, CDR1 is GTSNPN and CDR2 is SVGIG (reference sequence). Trimming cost V 3 bases and J 0 bases, with 8 bases left between them. Comment on this clone: Its target is not known.

V is TRBV30 and J is TRBJ1-2; possible D gene TRBD1, 5 bases. Sequenced here: peripheral blood, sampled on day 0 of MenACWY control vaccination. The clonotype was recovered from an adult in good health. CDR3 in DNA: TGTGCCTGGAGAGGACAAGCTAACTATGGCTACACCTTC. Translation gives CAWRGQANYGYTF.